This TCR beta chain came from a study of technical replicates of blood from a handful of donors. The CDR3 loop spans 11 amino acids. The V gene's germline CDR1 is MDHEN and CDR2 SYDVKM. The assay was immunoSEQ multiplex PCR, and TCRdb's table has in-frame clones only and misses some. The table includes roughly 80,000 clones, 90% to 98% detected once. Of note for this clone: At one of its ends the junction is not consistent with the germline gene, which may arise from a read error.

This clonotype was obtained from a human donor in good health. The chain has TRBV28 and TRBJ2-3, with TRBD2 as a possible D gene (6 bases). The sequencing input was T cells isolated from PBMCs. The CDR3 loop is CASSSLGGMHF. The CDR3 region has the DNA TGTGCCAGCAGCTCATTGGGCGGGATGCATTTT.